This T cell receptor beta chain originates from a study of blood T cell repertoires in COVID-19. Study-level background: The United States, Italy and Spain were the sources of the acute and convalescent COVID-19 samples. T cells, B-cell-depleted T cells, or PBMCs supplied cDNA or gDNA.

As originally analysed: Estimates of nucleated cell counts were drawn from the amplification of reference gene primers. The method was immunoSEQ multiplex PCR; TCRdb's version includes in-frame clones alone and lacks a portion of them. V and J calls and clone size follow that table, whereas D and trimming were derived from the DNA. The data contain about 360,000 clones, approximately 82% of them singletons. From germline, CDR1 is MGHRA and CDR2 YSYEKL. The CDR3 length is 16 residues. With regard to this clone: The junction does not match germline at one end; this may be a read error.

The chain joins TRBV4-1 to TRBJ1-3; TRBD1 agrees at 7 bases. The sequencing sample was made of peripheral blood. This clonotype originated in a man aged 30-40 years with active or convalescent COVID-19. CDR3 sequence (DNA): TGCGCCAGCAGCCACCTCCCGGGACAGTCTGGGAACACCATATATTTT. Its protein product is CASSHLPGQSGNTIYF.